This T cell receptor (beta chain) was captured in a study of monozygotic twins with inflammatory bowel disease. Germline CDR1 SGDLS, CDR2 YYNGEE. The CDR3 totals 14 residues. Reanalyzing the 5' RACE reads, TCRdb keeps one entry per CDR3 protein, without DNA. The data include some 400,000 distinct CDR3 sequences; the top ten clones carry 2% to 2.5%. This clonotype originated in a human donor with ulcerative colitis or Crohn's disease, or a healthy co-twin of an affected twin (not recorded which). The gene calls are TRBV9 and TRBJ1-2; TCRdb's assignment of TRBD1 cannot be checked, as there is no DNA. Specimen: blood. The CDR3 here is CASSPTEGAGGYTF. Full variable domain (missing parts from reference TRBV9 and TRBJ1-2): DSGVTQTPKHLITATGQRVTLRCSPRSGDLSVYWYQQSLDQGLQFLIQYYNGEERAKGNILERFSAQQFPDLHSELNLSSLELGDSALYFCASSPTEGAGGYTFGSGTRLTVV.